The present T cell receptor beta chain was sequenced within a study of blood T cells in healthy people across ages. Per germline, CDR1 MNHEY and CDR2 SVGAGI. Trimming removed 5 bases from V and 6 bases from J, with 10 bases in between. The CDR3 contains 12 residues. Through a sample-barcoded 5' primer and a J-beta primer mix, a second PCR was run for roughly 7 to 11 cycles. Using its own MiXCR run on the 5' RACE reads, TCRdb lists one record per CDR3 protein. This table holds about 1,400,000 distinct CDR3 sequences, around 59% found once. This TCR derives from a man between 18 and 35 years old in good health. Sequencing used blood. The V call is TRBV6-5, the J call TRBJ2-5; unclear D gene. The CDR3 coding sequence is TGTGCCAGCAGTCAGAACCTTCAGACCCAGTACTTC. As protein: CASSQNLQTQYF.